This passage covers 29 T cell receptor beta chains from one sample sequenced in a study of blood T cell repertoires in COVID-19. TCRdb keeps only in-frame clones here, not all; method: immunoSEQ multiplex PCR. The repertoire holds around 160,000 clones, with around four fifths as singletons. Sequenced sample: peripheral blood. The receptors come from a woman of 80 years or more with acute or convalescent COVID-19.

This clone showed up just once. V usage is TRBV27 and J usage is TRBJ1-1, with D unclear. The CDR3 runs to 14 residues. CDR1 is MNHEY, CDR2 SMNVEV, per germline (reference sequence). The V and J ends lost 7 bases and 0 bases respectively, with 12 bases between them. The CDR3 DNA follows: TGTGCCAGCACCCCTACAGCCCTGAACACTGAAGCTTTCTTT. This codes for CASTPTALNTEAFF.

CDR3 nucleotides: TGTGCCAGCAGCTTGGATATTCAAGAGACCCAGTACTTC. Translation gives CASSLDIQETQYF. The V and J genes are TRBV5-4 and TRBJ2-5; no firm D call. The CDR3 loop spans 13 amino acids. Germline CDR1 is SGHNT and CDR2 is YYREEE (reference sequence). Between the trimmed V and J ends, which lost 0 bases and 2 bases, there was a span of 5 bases.

V usage is TRBV7-9 and J usage is TRBJ2-5, with D perhaps matching TRBD2 (5 bases). Germline lookup yields CDR1 SEHNR and CDR2 FQNEAQ (reference sequence). The V gene lost 2 bases and the J gene lost 4 bases, with 11 bases spanning the gap. The CDR3 length is 14 residues. For the CDR3, the DNA is TGTGCCAGCAGCTTATCGGGGTTGGCAGAGACCCAGTACTTC. Translated, it gives CASSLSGLAETQYF. The whole variable domain, filled in from reference TRBV7-9 and TRBJ2-5, reads DTGVSQNPRHKITKRGQNVTFRCDPISEHNRLYWYRQTLGQGPEFLTYFQNEAQLEKSRLLSDRFSAERPKGSFSTLEIQRTEQGDSAMYLCASSLSGLAETQYFGPGTRLLVL.

The chain joins TRBV29-1 to TRBJ1-1; D ambiguous. Between the trimmed V and J ends, which lost 6 bases and 0 bases, there was a span of 11 bases. The CDR3 extends over 13 amino acids. Germline values: CDR1 SQVTM, CDR2 ANQGSEA. Here the CDR3 reads CSVTREVNTEAFF. CDR3 coding DNA: TGCAGCGTGACGAGGGAGGTGAACACTGAAGCTTTCTTT.

J is TRBJ2-3 and V is TRBV13; a possible D gene is TRBD2 (5 bases). V was cut by 5 bases and J by 2 bases, with 14 bases left in between. This CDR3 spans 15 amino acids. The V gene's germline CDR1 is PRHDT and CDR2 FYEKMQ (reference sequence). CDR3 amino acids: CASSPFVGLTDTQYF. The CDR3 DNA reads TGTGCCAGCAGCCCGTTTGTAGGACTCACAGATACGCAGTATTTT.

This clone was detected only a few times. The chain links TRBV9 to TRBJ2-1, with 9 nucleotides matching TRBD2. J was trimmed by 6 bases and V by 0 bases; bases with no gene match: 7. The CDR3 is made up of 16 amino acids. Germline V CDR1 and CDR2: SGDLS, YYNGEE. In DNA form, the CDR3 reads TGTGCCAGCAGCGTAGCTCGCGGGAGGGGGGGCAATGAGCAGTTCTTC. Its protein is CASSVARGRGGNEQFF.

The genes are TRBV5-6 and TRBJ1-5, with D unclear. Trimming took 0 bases from V and 8 from J, leaving 9 bases between them. CDR1 is SGHDT and CDR2 is YYEEEE in the germline V gene. The CDR3 spans 13 residues. In DNA form, the CDR3 reads TGTGCCAGCAGCTTGGGTCAGCGTGAGCCCCAGCATTTT. Protein product: CASSLGQREPQHF.

This chain connects TRBV7-9 to TRBJ2-1; TRBD2 agrees at 9 bases. Germline V gene sequence: CDR1 SEHNR, CDR2 FQNEAQ (reference sequence). The trim removed 2 bases at V and 6 bases at J, leaving 2 bases unmatched. This CDR3 contains 14 residues. The CDR3 bases are TGTGCCAGCAGCTTAACAGCGGGGGGCAATGAGCAGTTCTTC. This encodes CASSLTAGGNEQFF.

The chain employs TRBV5-4 and TRBJ2-3; 7 bases match TRBD1. V lost 1 base and J lost 1; bases outside the gene matches: 3. The CDR3 is 15 residues long. Germline CDR1 SGHNT, CDR2 YYREEE (reference sequence). The CDR3 sequence: CASSLKTGGTDTQYF. CDR3 nucleotides: TGTGCCAGCAGCTTGAAAACAGGGGGCACAGATACGCAGTATTTT.

This sequence joins TRBV27 and TRBJ2-7, with a possible D match to TRBD2 (5 bases). The germline V gene encodes CDR1 MNHEY and CDR2 SMNVEV (reference sequence). The CDR3 length is 13 residues. V was clipped by 5 bases and J by 7 bases, with 15 bases between them. CDR3 sequence: CASSRGYYGEQYF. The CDR3 region has the DNA TGTGCCAGCAGTCGGGGTTACTATGGGGAGCAGTACTTC.

This chain links TRBV4-1 with TRBJ1-1; TRBD1 is a possible D gene (6 bases). From germline, CDR1 is MGHRA and CDR2 YSYEKL. V shed 2 bases and J shed 2 bases, with 12 bases lying between them. The CDR3 runs 15 residues. The CDR3: CASSQQGGGNTEAFF. CDR3 nucleotides: TGCGCCAGCAGCCAACAGGGAGGGGGTAACACTGAAGCTTTCTTT.

This clone was found a few times. This sequence joins TRBV10-3 and TRBJ2-1; D possibly corresponds to TRBD2 (6 bases). CDR1 is ENHRY, CDR2 SYGVKD, per germline. V was shortened by 10 bases and J by 8 bases, with 18 bases between the two germline ends. The CDR3 has 13 residues. The CDR3 bases are TGTGCCAACGGCGGGATTGCGGGGTATGAGCAGTTCTTC. Its translation is CANGGIAGYEQFF.

Written as DNA, the CDR3 is TGTGCCAGCAGTCAAAGAGCTGGAGGGACCGCCACTGGCTACACCTTC. Amino acids: CASSQRAGGTATGYTF. V usage is TRBV27 and J usage is TRBJ1-2, with D possibly being TRBD1 (5 bases). The germline CDR1 and CDR2 sequences are MNHEY and SMNVEV (reference sequence). The V gene lost 5 bases and the J gene lost 7 bases, with 23 bases spanning the gap. This CDR3 is built from 16 residues.

The V call is TRBV28, the J call TRBJ1-5; the D gene is possibly TRBD1 (5 bases). Between the trimmed V and J ends, which lost 5 bases and 2 bases, there was a span of 13 bases. The germline V gene has CDR1 MDHEN and CDR2 SYDVKM. This CDR3 spans 15 amino acids. CDR3 amino acids: CASSPGFVGNQPQHF. The CDR3 DNA reads as TGTGCCAGCAGTCCAGGGTTCGTCGGCAATCAGCCCCAGCATTTT.

V is TRBV14 and J is TRBJ2-3; 7 bases line up with TRBD2. The germline gives CDR1 SGHDN, CDR2 FVKESK. V gave up 4 bases and J gave up 8 bases; unmatched junction bases: 6. The CDR3 is 13 amino acids. This chain's CDR3 is CASSPYPSGTQYF. The CDR3 DNA follows: TGTGCCAGCAGCCCGTACCCTAGCGGTACGCAGTATTTT.

About this clone: The sample carries other DNA sequences with the same CDR3. The J gene is TRBJ2-1, the V gene TRBV9, with 8 nucleotides matching TRBD2. The CDR3 length is 15 residues. Germline V gene data show CDR1 as SGDLS and CDR2 as YYNGEE. J was trimmed by 2 bases and V by 2 bases; bases with no gene match: 3. The CDR3 DNA sequence: TGTGCCAGCAGCGTGGCTAGCGGGCCCTACAATGAGCAGTTCTTC. As protein: CASSVASGPYNEQFF.

This clone was recorded a few times. This chain uses TRBV21-1 with TRBJ1-1; the D call TRBD1 from the table was never checked on the DNA. TRBV21-1 counts as a pseudogene. This CDR3 spans 14 amino acids. CDR3 in DNA: TGTGCCAGCAGCAAAGACAAAGTATCCTCTGAAGCTTTCTTT. It yields the protein CASSKDKVSSEAFF.

This clone showed up just a few times. The chain is built from TRBV7-9 and TRBJ2-5; 14 bases fit TRBD2. This CDR3 is built from 19 residues. J gave up 4 bases and V 5 bases, and 15 bases lay outside the gene matches. In germline, CDR1 is SEHNR, CDR2 FQNEAQ (reference sequence). CDR3 sequence (DNA): TGTGCCAGCAGCCCCGGACTAGCGGGAGGAGTGGGGCGGGTAGAGACCCAGTACTTC. Translating gives CASSPGLAGGVGRVETQYF.

This clone was seen more than once but under ten times. Other DNA sequences in this specimen translate into the identical CDR3. The CDR3 bases are TGCGCCAGCACCAGAATACCGGACAATATTTACGAGCAGTACTTC. It translates to CASTRIPDNIYEQYF. The chain joins TRBV4-1 to TRBJ2-7; possible D gene TRBD1, 5 bases. Germline assignment: CDR1 MGHRA and CDR2 YSYEKL. The V end was cut by 7 bases, the J end by 4 bases, with 20 bases between. The CDR3 is 15 residues long.

The CDR3 loop reads CASSLWTGSTDTQYF. Written as DNA, the CDR3 is TGTGCCAGCAGCTTATGGACAGGGAGCACAGATACGCAGTATTTT. This sequence joins TRBV7-9 and TRBJ2-3; 8 nucleotides agree with TRBD1. V shed 2 bases, J shed 0 bases, and the junction held 1 base outside the gene matches. This CDR3 is built from 15 residues. Germline lookup yields CDR1 SEHNR and CDR2 FQNEAQ (reference sequence).

The CDR3 sequence: CASSIAGASTDTQYF. In DNA form, the CDR3 reads TGCGCCAGCAGCATAGCGGGGGCCTCCACAGATACGCAGTATTTT. The V gene is TRBV4-3, the J gene TRBJ2-3, with 9 bases matching TRBD2. Losses at the gene ends were 5 bases for V and 2 bases for J; bases not matched to a gene: 5. Germline V CDR1 and CDR2: LGHNA, YSLEER. The CDR3 consists of 15 residues.

The chain links TRBV18 to TRBJ2-7; no clear D gene. Trimming left V 1 base short and J 3 bases short, with 4 bases between. The CDR3 covers 12 residues. Germline CDR1 is KGHSH and CDR2 is LQKENI. The CDR3 nucleotides are TGTGCCAGCTCACCACTAAACTACGAGCAGTACTTC. Translating gives CASSPLNYEQYF.

This clone came up once. The chain couples TRBV5-5 to TRBJ1-4; D perhaps matches TRBD1 (6 bases). CDR1 SGHKS and CDR2 YYEKEE come from the germline V gene (reference sequence). This CDR3 comprises 14 residues. Trimming pared 3 bases from V and 2 bases from J, leaving 8 bases between. The CDR3 region is CASSSGQTNEKLFF. The CDR3 DNA is TGTGCCAGCAGCTCCGGACAGACTAATGAAAAACTGTTTTTT. Looking up the rest from reference TRBV5-5 and TRBJ1-4 gives the full variable domain: DAGVTQSPTHLIKTRGQQVTLRCSPISGHKSVSWYQQVLGQGPQFIFQYYEKEERGRGNFPDRFSARQFPNYSSELNVNALLLGDSALYLCASSSGQTNEKLFFGSGTQLSVL.

This clone was picked up one time. The chain combines TRBV7-8 with TRBJ1-3; TRBD1 is a possible D gene (5 bases). The CDR3 sequence is 15 residues long. V was clipped by 0 bases and J by 4 bases, with 10 bases between them. Germline V gene data show CDR1 as SGHVS and CDR2 as FQNEAQ. CDR3 sequence: CASSLAGVKGNTIYF. The CDR3 nucleotides are TGTGCCAGCAGCTTAGCAGGGGTAAAGGGAAACACCATATATTTT.

This clone was seen once. This chain connects TRBV5-5 to TRBJ1-1, with D possibly matching TRBD1 (5 bases). This CDR3 spans 13 amino acids. Per the germline V gene, CDR1 is SGHKS and CDR2 is YYEKEE (reference sequence). The V and J ends lost 3 bases and 4 bases respectively, with 10 bases between them. The CDR3 sequence is CASSWQGFTEAFF. The CDR3 DNA reads TGTGCCAGCAGCTGGCAGGGATTCACTGAAGCTTTCTTT.

The chain recombines TRBV30 with TRBJ1-5; unclear D gene. V was clipped by 0 bases and J by 7 bases, with 7 bases between them. Germline V CDR1 and CDR2: GTSNPN, SVGIG (reference sequence). The CDR3 has 12 residues. The chain's CDR3 is CAWSVQKQPQHF. The CDR3 DNA follows: TGTGCCTGGAGTGTACAAAAACAGCCCCAGCATTTT.

The genes are TRBV7-2 and TRBJ2-7; D remains ambiguous. V was trimmed by 5 bases and J by 2 bases, leaving 13 bases between them. Germline values: CDR1 SGHTA, CDR2 FQGNSA. The CDR3 is 14 residues long. The CDR3 loop reads CASSARLAPYEQYF. DNA for the CDR3: TGTGCCAGCAGCGCGAGGCTCGCCCCCTACGAGCAGTACTTC.

V is TRBV5-1 and J is TRBJ1-5; TRBD1 matches 7 bases. V was pared by 2 bases and J by 2 bases, with 7 bases of the junction left unmatched. CDR3 size: 16 residues. Germline V CDR1 and CDR2: SGHRS, YFSETQ. The CDR3 nucleotides read TGCGCCAGCAGCTTCACCGGGACAGAGGGCAATCAGCCCCAGCATTTT. This sequence encodes CASSFTGTEGNQPQHF.

The chain is built from TRBV29-1 and TRBJ1-2; 9 nucleotides align to TRBD1. Trimming cost V 6 bases and J 7 bases; bases outside gene matches: 12. Germline V lookup: CDR1 SQVTM, CDR2 ANQGSEA. The CDR3 length is 14 residues. The DNA for the CDR3 is TGCAGCGTCCTAACCACACAGGGGGCGGTTGGCTACACCTTC. Protein sequence: CSVLTTQGAVGYTF.